This entry is about one T cell receptor (beta chain). Its antigen specificity is not known. No base-level quality is on record; no much larger clone is a single base apart. The data are from a study of blood T cells in healthy people across ages (dated by TCRdb to the mid-2010s). Study-wide context: In model experiments, roughly one uniquely barcoded TCR beta cDNA molecule per two T cells was captured by template switching. The donors were split into four age groups: young (average around 15 years), middle-aged (around 37), aged (roughly 68) and long-lived (about 82). The study analyzed two additional independent replicas of 1 million unique cDNA reads from the same blood draw for two donors, one aged 18 to 30 and one aged 80 or older. Age-related changes in TCR beta repertoire diversity were measured in the study by deep sequencing normalized with unique cDNA molecular identifiers. Donors of different ages were randomly distributed across sequencing lanes to avoid experimental bias. Here is what the overall study found, with its caveats: Total diversity estimates from one million sequenced T cells were considered lower bounds and underestimates. A strong correlation was found between observed TCR beta diversity and the percentage of naive T cells measured by flow cytometry. Because donor CMV infection status was unknown, age-related changes in expanded clonotypes were potentially confounded. Compared with the aged group, more naive CD4+ T cells, fewer expanded clones and increased TCR diversity were shown by the long-lived group, suggesting age selection. Since profiling was done on bulk unsorted PBMCs, naive and antigen-experienced compartments could not be conclusively compared. Observed TCR beta diversity per million T cells fell roughly linearly with age, and a significant reduction was already apparent by age roughly 41.

The library was generated by 5' RACE. Sequencing used an Illumina HiSeq 2500. A second PCR of about 6 to 12 cycles was run with a J-beta primer mix and a sample-barcoded 5' primer. A unique molecular identifier was introduced onto each TCR beta cDNA molecule by a template-switch 5' adaptor carrying 12 random nucleotides. At least 2.5 million CDR3-containing paired-end reads were obtained from each sample. First-strand cDNA synthesis was performed from all RNA using the Mint cDNA synthesis kit, with priming by a TRBC-specific oligonucleotide. After uracil-DNA glycosylase treatment, a first 18-cycle PCR used universal primers M1SS and BC2_uni_R on all cDNA. The authors' analysis ran thus. For normalization, 1 million high-quality reads were randomly selected from each sample, with every read carrying a distinct molecular identifier. Reads with shared molecular identifiers were discarded instead of being binned into consensus sequences. MiTCR, run with a Q25 quality threshold and the strictest error-elimination algorithm, handled CDR3 identification, clonotype clustering and error correction. A nonparametric unseen species model with Euler transformation was used to estimate lower-bound total TCR beta diversity. The raw public data were reprocessed by TCRdb itself: fastp quality trimming at Q25, MiXCR clonotype calling, in-frame beta chains only. Identical CDR3 protein sequences are pooled into one entry, listed with their most common genes and DNA. The V and J calls come from TCRdb's annotation, not from the publication. This sample is represented by 1.5 million to 2 million distinct CDR3 sequences; around 48% of them were singletons. Less than 2.5% of the sample is held by the ten biggest clonotypes.

There are 15 amino acids in the CDR3, from cysteine to phenylalanine inclusive. The entry retains the CDR3 DNA only, 45 bases that are in frame from base 1. Trimming accounts for 7 bases at V and 2 bases at J, while the number of junction bases matched to no gene is 12. In the germline V gene, CDR1 corresponds to SQVTM and CDR2 to ANQGSEA. The approximately 41 donors, aged about 6 to 100 years, were systemically healthy Caucasian individuals from Russia. Roughly 10 milliliters of peripheral blood were collected from each donor into EDTA-treated Vacutainer tubes. Ficoll-Paque density-gradient centrifugation was used to isolate PBMCs, with at least 7 million per sample. Trizol reagent was used to extract total RNA from PBMCs, with at least 5 micrograms per sample. For every donor, an aliquot of PBMCs went through flow cytometry to measure the percentages of naive CD45RAhigh/CD27high T cells.

The source is a woman between 40 and 55 years old in good health. The chain links TRBV29-1 with TRBJ2-3; 7 central bases correspond to TRBD2. Sequenced input: blood. The CDR3 reads CSAKDLAETTDTQYF. The nucleotide sequence reads TGCAGCGCGAAAGATCTAGCGGAGACCACAGATACGCAGTATTTT.